Presented here are 8 T cell receptor beta chains from one specimen sequenced in a study of shared clonotypes between healthy human individuals (dated by TCRdb to the early 2020s). Libraries were constructed by the immunoSEQ multiplex PCR assay. TCRdb re-hosts the immuneACCESS table, in-frame sequences only. Its copies lack some clones; in the studies checked, an unresolved V gene accounts for under half of them, and the cause for the rest is not known. This sample has 850,000 to 1,100,000 clones in its table, and about 80% of those were observed once. Clones ranked in the top ten supply roughly 0.82% of the sample. Input material: memory CD4+ T cells from PBMCs. In light of the paper, this sample's cell subset or site label describes: CD45RA-negative fraction. Receptors were obtained from a man aged 18 to 29 in good health. Some clones in this sample may be carry-over from other donors' samples.

This rearrangement joins TRBV7-9 to TRBJ1-3; possibly TRBD1 for D (5 bases). Trimming cost V 2 bases and J 1 base, with 9 bases left between them. Germline lookup yields CDR1 SEHNR and CDR2 FQNEAQ (reference sequence). This CDR3 has 15 residues. The CDR3, as DNA: TGTGCCAGCAGCTTACGACAGAATTCTGGAAACACCATATATTTT. It translates to CASSLRQNSGNTIYF.

The chain carries TRBV27 and TRBJ2-7; 7 bases agree with TRBD2. The ends lost 3 bases at V and 2 bases at J; junction bases unmatched: 7. The CDR3 covers 15 residues. Germline V lookup: CDR1 MNHEY, CDR2 SMNVEV (reference sequence). The CDR3 region is CASSFGGSSPYEQYF. The CDR3 DNA is TGTGCCAGCAGTTTTGGCGGGAGTTCCCCCTACGAGCAGTACTTC.

This clone was counted between two and nine times. This chain links TRBV28 with TRBJ1-6, with D possibly matching TRBD1 (5 bases). V was trimmed by 7 bases and J by 5 bases, leaving 15 bases between them. From germline, CDR1 is MDHEN and CDR2 SYDVKM. The CDR3 is made up of 15 amino acids. CDR3 loop: CASTRRDGDNSPLHF. The CDR3 DNA follows: TGTGCCAGCACCCGAAGGGACGGGGATAATTCACCCCTCCACTTT.

V usage is TRBV10-3 and J usage is TRBJ1-1; no definite D call. Deletions cut 0 bases from V and 10 bases from J, with 12 bases between. CDR1 and CDR2 (germline): ENHRY, SYGVKD. The CDR3 extends over 13 amino acids. CDR3 in amino acids: CAISESGGVAAFF. The CDR3 nucleotides read TGTGCCATCAGTGAGTCCGGTGGTGTCGCAGCTTTCTTT.

The V and J genes are TRBV10-2 and TRBJ1-4; 8 positions agree with TRBD1. Germline-derived CDR1 and CDR2 are WSHSY and SAAADI. V trimming: 3 bases; J trimming: 10 bases; junction bases outside the gene matches: 7. The CDR3 is 14 amino acids. CDR3 in amino acids: CASSDGAGGGKLFF. The CDR3 DNA reads TGCGCCAGCAGTGACGGGGCAGGGGGCGGAAAACTGTTTTTT.

The J gene is TRBJ2-3, the V gene TRBV11-3; the D is unclear. CDR1 and CDR2 (germline): SGHNT, YENEEA. The CDR3 sequence is 14 residues long. The V end lost 3 bases, the J end lost 4 bases, and 11 bases lay between the germline ends. CDR3 in DNA: TGTGCCAGCAGCTTTAGAGCCGTCTCAGATACGCAGTATTTT. Translating it yields CASSFRAVSDTQYF. Drawing the rest from reference TRBV11-3 and TRBJ2-3, the complete variable domain is EAGVVQSPRYKIIEKKQPVAFWCNPISGHNTLYWYLQNLGQGPELLIRYENEEAVDDSQLPKDRFSAERLKGVDSTLKIQPAELGDSAVYLCASSFRAVSDTQYFGPGTRLTVL.

For this clone: Within the sample, other DNA sequences also encode this same CDR3. The V call is TRBV7-3, the J call TRBJ2-3, with D possibly matching TRBD1 (6 bases). The CDR3 is 14 amino acids. Between the trimmed V and J ends, which lost 2 bases and 6 bases, there was a span of 12 bases. Germline assignment: CDR1 SGHTA and CDR2 FQGTGA. The CDR3 reads CASSLGGAPDTQYF. CDR3 DNA sequence: TGTGCCAGCAGCTTAGGGGGCGCGCCGGATACGCAGTATTTT.

The rearrangement uses TRBV7-3 and TRBJ1-2; 8 bases map to TRBD1. The CDR3 runs 15 residues. Germline V gives CDR1 SGHTA, CDR2 FQGTGA. The junction had 10 bases not matched to a gene; V was cut back by 5 bases and J by 5 bases. As DNA, the CDR3 is TGTGCCAGCAGCCCTACTCCCGGGACAGGATATGGCTACACCTTC. This gives the protein CASSPTPGTGYGYTF. Variable domain in full (rest from reference TRBV7-3 and TRBJ1-2): GAGVSQTPSNKVTEKGKYVELRCDPISGHTALYWYRQSLGQGPEFLIYFQGTGAADDSGLPNDRFFAVRPEGSVSTLKIQRTERGDSAVYLCASSPTPGTGYGYTFGSGTRLTVV.